The 25 T cell receptor beta chains given below trace back to one sample, sequenced in a study of spatial heterogeneity in lung cancer. Time point meaning: sample taken at primary tumor resection. Their antigens are not known. Findings and limits, study-wide: Expanded intratumoral alpha and beta TCR counts tracked tumor mutation counts.

In TCRdb, the 5' RACE reads were re-called with MiXCR into one record per CDR3 protein. The data contain approximately 6,000 distinct CDR3 sequences, more than 20% of them singletons. The material was lung tumor tissue, obtained at surgery. Receptors were obtained from a male donor with early-stage non-small cell lung cancer.

This clonotype was counted ten times or more. The CDR3 is CASSLSTGANVLTF. The CDR3 DNA sequence: TGCGCCAGCAGCTTGAGTACGGGGGCCAACGTCCTGACTTTC. The rearrangement uses TRBV5-1 and TRBJ2-6; D remains ambiguous. CDR3 size: 14 residues. CDR1 is SGHRS and CDR2 is YFSETQ in the germline V gene. V was trimmed by 1 base and J by 4 bases, leaving 6 bases between them.

J is TRBJ2-3 and V is TRBV12-3 or TRBV12-4; 13 positions match TRBD2. This CDR3 has 18 residues. V was pared by 6 bases and J by 2 bases, with 11 bases of the junction left unmatched. The CDR3 spells CASSPGTSGAQFTDTQYF. Written as DNA, the CDR3 is TGTGCCAGCAGCCCTGGGACTAGCGGGGCACAATTCACAGATACGCAGTATTTT.

Relative to its sample, this clonotype is medium-sized. V is TRBV6-1 and J is TRBJ2-1; 8 bases map to TRBD2. Germline V gene lookup returns CDR1 MNHNS and CDR2 SASEGT. Trimming at V came to 2 bases and at J to 6 bases, leaving 9 bases not matched to a gene. This CDR3 comprises 16 residues. CDR3 nucleotide sequence: TGTGCCAGCAGTGAAAGTCCGGGACTAGAAGGCAATGAGCAGTTCTTC. Translated, it gives CASSESPGLEGNEQFF.

CDR3 loop: CASRLVTYEQYF. The CDR3 DNA reads TGTGCCAGCAGACTCGTAACCTACGAGCAGTACTTC. The V call is TRBV2, the J call TRBJ2-7; no clear D. There are 12 residues in the CDR3. CDR1 and CDR2 from the germline V gene are SNHLY and FYNNEI. Trimming left V 6 bases short and J 2 bases short, with 8 bases between.

The DNA of the CDR3 is TGCGCCAGCAGCACTGGTGAGGGTCCGACTCCGAACACTGAAGCTTTCTTT. It translates to CASSTGEGPTPNTEAFF. This chain uses TRBV5-1 with TRBJ1-1; D uncertain. The germline V gene encodes CDR1 SGHRS and CDR2 YFSETQ. The CDR3 consists of 17 residues. The V and J ends lost 4 bases and 1 base respectively, with 20 bases between them.

CDR3 sequence (DNA): TGTGCCAGCAGCTCAACCGGTGAGCAGTTCTTC. Translating gives CASSSTGEQFF. The chain is built from TRBV11-1 and TRBJ2-1; D is uncertain. The CDR3 is 11 residues long. Germline V gene sequence: CDR1 SGHAT, CDR2 FQDESV (reference sequence). The V end lost 4 bases, the J end lost 9 bases, and 7 bases lay between the germline ends.

The sample holds a few counts of this clonotype. The chain combines TRBV5-3 with TRBJ2-5; no reliable D call. TRBV5-3 is an ORF; its function is uncertain. The CDR3 has 14 amino acids. Trimming took off 0 bases at V and 7 bases at J, with 13 bases between the two ends. CDR3 DNA: TGTGCCAGAAGCTTGGAAAGGAAACCTTCGACCCAGTACTTC. It is translated as CARSLERKPSTQYF.

The chain couples TRBV20-1 to TRBJ2-3; tentatively, D is TRBD2 (6 bases). The CDR3 loop spans 13 amino acids. V was trimmed by 3 bases and J by 0 bases, leaving 7 bases between them. In germline, CDR1 is DFQATT, CDR2 SNEGSKA (reference sequence). The CDR3 region has the DNA TGCAGTGCTAGGGGACTGAGCACAGATACGCAGTATTTT. Translated, it gives CSARGLSTDTQYF.

This clonotype appeared a few times. CDR3 in amino acids: CASSLGGRIYEQYF. CDR3 nucleotide sequence: TGTGCCAGCAGCTTAGGTGGCAGGATCTACGAGCAGTACTTC. The chain couples TRBV7-2 to TRBJ2-7; no clear D gene. CDR3 length equals 14 residues. Deletions cut 1 base from V and 3 bases from J, with 10 bases between. Germline values: CDR1 SGHTA, CDR2 FQGNSA.

This clonotype came up once. V is TRBV2 and J is TRBJ2-7; TRBD2 is a possible D gene (6 bases). Germline CDR1 SNHLY, CDR2 FYNNEI. V was trimmed by 8 bases and J by 0 bases, leaving 17 bases between them. This CDR3 is 15 amino acids long. The CDR3 sequence: CASLAGEVHSYEQYF. For the CDR3, the DNA is TGTGCCAGCCTCGCCGGGGAGGTTCACTCCTACGAGCAGTACTTC.

This clonotype turned up a few times. The CDR3 is CASSFPGMNEQFF. The CDR3 region has the DNA TGTGCCAGCAGCTTCCCGGGTATGAATGAGCAGTTCTTC. The V call is TRBV7-3, the J call TRBJ2-1, with D uncertain. Germline assignment: CDR1 SGHTA and CDR2 FQGTGA. Trimming removed 3 bases from V and 7 bases from J, with 10 bases in between. This CDR3 has 13 residues.

This clonotype is judged medium-sized. The rearrangement uses TRBV5-1 and TRBJ2-7; 9 bases are a match to TRBD2. J lost 6 bases, V lost 4 bases, and 8 bases had no gene match. The CDR3 runs 14 residues. Germline V CDR1 and CDR2: SGHRS, YFSETQ. CDR3 bases: TGCGCCAGCAGCACCGGGACTAGCCGGAGCGAGCAGTACTTC. This sequence encodes CASSTGTSRSEQYF.

Relative to its sample, this clonotype is medium-sized. The chain couples TRBV9 to TRBJ1-1; 7 bases are a match to TRBD1. Germline values: CDR1 SGDLS, CDR2 YYNGEE. Trimming took 0 bases from V and 0 from J; bases not matched to a gene: 8. This CDR3 region has 17 residues. The CDR3 DNA follows: TGTGCCAGCAGCGTAGACCCCGAACAGGGGATGAACACTGAAGCTTTCTTT. Amino acids: CASSVDPEQGMNTEAFF. Looking up the rest from reference TRBV9 and TRBJ1-1 gives the full variable domain: DSGVTQTPKHLITATGQRVTLRCSPRSGDLSVYWYQQSLDQGLQFLIQYYNGEERAKGNILERFSAQQFPDLHSELNLSSLELGDSALYFCASSVDPEQGMNTEAFFGQGTRLTVV.

CDR3 region: CASSLNMGTDTQYF. Here the CDR3 DNA reads TGTGCCAGCAGTCTTAATATGGGGACAGATACGCAGTATTTT. This chain joins TRBV27 and TRBJ2-3; D is unclear. V was clipped by 5 bases and J by 3 bases, with 12 bases between them. This CDR3 contains 14 residues. Germline assignment: CDR1 MNHEY and CDR2 SMNVEV (reference sequence).

By share of the sample, this clonotype is medium-sized. The rearrangement links TRBV24-1 to TRBJ2-1; 10 bases are shared with TRBD2. V trimming: 4 bases; J trimming: 4 bases; junction bases outside the gene matches: 6. In germline, CDR1 is KGHDR, CDR2 SFDVKD. This CDR3 comprises 16 residues. The CDR3 coding sequence is TGTGCCACCAGTGACACCGGGACTAGCGCGTACAATGAGCAGTTCTTC. This translates into CATSDTGTSAYNEQFF.

This CDR3 reads CASSLVAPGELFF. In DNA, the CDR3 is TGTGCCAGCAGCCTGGTAGCACCCGGGGAGCTGTTTTTT. This chain connects TRBV28 to TRBJ2-2; D remains ambiguous. The V end was cut by 6 bases, the J end by 6 bases, with 11 bases between. Germline lookup yields CDR1 MDHEN and CDR2 SYDVKM. The CDR3 runs 13 residues. Full variable domain (missing parts from reference TRBV28 and TRBJ2-2): DVKVTQSSRYLVKRTGEKVFLECVQDMDHENMFWYRQDPGLGLRLIYFSYDVKMKEKGDIPEGYSVSREKKERFSLILESASTNQTSMYLCASSLVAPGELFFGEGSRLTVL.

In this sample, this clonotype is large. The chain uses TRBV12-3 or TRBV12-4 and TRBJ1-1, with a tentative D call TRBD1 (5 bases). The CDR3 sequence is 13 residues long. Trimming stripped 1 base from V and 4 bases from J, with 7 bases between. CDR3 sequence: CASSLGGTTEAFF. CDR3 coding DNA: TGTGCCAGCAGTTTAGGGGGGACCACTGAAGCTTTCTTT.

The table lists this clonotype with a few counts. This sequence joins TRBV5-1 and TRBJ2-2, with D maybe TRBD2 (5 bases). CDR3 length: 18 residues. In germline, CDR1 is SGHRS, CDR2 YFSETQ. V was pared by 2 bases and J by 3 bases, with 20 bases between. CDR3 nucleotide sequence: TGCGCCAGCAGCTTAACCCCTTTGAGGGCGAGAGACACCGGGGAGCTGTTTTTT. It encodes CASSLTPLRARDTGELFF.

CDR3 coding DNA: TGCAGCGTTGAAAGGGGCACCGGGGAGCTGTTTTTT. Translated: CSVERGTGELFF. V gene TRBV29-1 combines with J gene TRBJ2-2, with D perhaps TRBD1 (5 bases). Germline CDR1 SQVTM, CDR2 ANQGSEA. Trimming removed 2 bases at V and 4 bases at J, with 5 bases between. The CDR3 runs to 12 residues.

This clonotype was seen ten or more times. CDR3 sequence reads: CASSQDGQGDTEAFF. CDR3 in DNA: TGTGCCAGCAGCCAAGATGGTCAGGGTGACACTGAAGCTTTCTTT. This chain joins TRBV4-2 and TRBJ1-1, with a tentative D call TRBD1 (5 bases). Germline CDR1 and CDR2: LGHNA and YNFKEQ. Trimming stripped 0 bases from V and 3 bases from J, with 11 bases between. The CDR3 consists of 15 residues.

J is TRBJ2-4 and V is TRBV20-1; D might be TRBD2 (6 bases). Trimming took 1 base from V and 0 from J, leaving 10 bases between them. The CDR3 consists of 15 residues. The germline CDR1 and CDR2 sequences are DFQATT and SNEGSKA (reference sequence). The CDR3 DNA reads TGCAGTGCTAGAGGACTAGGGATAGCCAAAAACATTCAGTACTTC. It translates to CSARGLGIAKNIQYF.

Relative to its sample, this clonotype is medium-sized. The CDR3, as DNA: TGTGCCAGCTCACCACTCGAAGGGGCTAACACTGAAGCTTTCTTT. It yields the protein CASSPLEGANTEAFF. The rearrangement uses TRBV18 and TRBJ1-1; the D gene is possibly TRBD1 (5 bases). V was shortened by 1 base and J by 2 bases, with 11 bases between the two germline ends. The germline V gene has CDR1 KGHSH and CDR2 LQKENI. The CDR3 runs 15 residues.

In this sample, this clonotype is medium-sized. This chain joins TRBV27 and TRBJ2-2; 7 nucleotides align to TRBD2. Unmatched junction bases numbered 8, after V lost 5 bases and J lost 5 bases. Germline CDR1 MNHEY, CDR2 SMNVEV (reference sequence). The CDR3 is 15 amino acids. In nucleotides, the CDR3 is TGTGCCAGCAGTGTGGGCGGGAGTTGGACCGGGGAGCTGTTTTTT. This codes for CASSVGGSWTGELFF.

The sample holds many counts of this clonotype. The V call is TRBV4-1, the J call TRBJ1-3; no firm D call. Looked up from germline, CDR1 is MGHRA and CDR2 is YSYEKL. The CDR3 loop spans 15 amino acids. V lost 0 bases and J 0 bases, leaving 6 bases between the germline ends. In DNA, the CDR3 is TGCGCCAGCAGCCAAGAGGCAGACTCTGGAAACACCATATATTTT. Translated, it gives CASSQEADSGNTIYF.

In DNA, the CDR3 is TGTGCCAGCAGTTACAGCTCCGCCTCTGGGGCCAACGTCCTGACTTTC. Translated: CASSYSSASGANVLTF. The genes are TRBV6-2 or TRBV6-3 and TRBJ2-6; D is undetermined. The germline CDR1 and CDR2 sequences are MNHEY and SVGEGT. This CDR3 spans 16 amino acids. Trimming stripped 2 bases from V and 0 bases from J, with 8 bases between.